The sequence of this T cell receptor beta chain was determined in a study of early T cells in non-severe SARS-CoV-2 infection. Only a few counts were recorded for this clonotype. In TCRdb, the 5' RACE reads were re-called with MiXCR into one record per CDR3 protein. The repertoire holds tens of thousands of distinct CDR3 sequences, with roughly 13% as singletons. Per the germline V gene, CDR1 is SGHAT and CDR2 is FQNNGV. CDR3 length equals 14 residues. Deletions cut 7 bases from V and 5 bases from J, with 16 bases between. The specimen sequenced was whole blood. The genes are TRBV11-2 and TRBJ2-3; D not certain. The TCR was taken from an adult who was a healthcare worker with PCR-confirmed SARS-CoV-2 infection or an uninfected control (not recorded which). The CDR3 is CASKEAGRGDTQYF. The CDR3 DNA reads TGTGCCAGCAAAGAAGCCGGTCGTGGAGATACGCAGTATTTT.